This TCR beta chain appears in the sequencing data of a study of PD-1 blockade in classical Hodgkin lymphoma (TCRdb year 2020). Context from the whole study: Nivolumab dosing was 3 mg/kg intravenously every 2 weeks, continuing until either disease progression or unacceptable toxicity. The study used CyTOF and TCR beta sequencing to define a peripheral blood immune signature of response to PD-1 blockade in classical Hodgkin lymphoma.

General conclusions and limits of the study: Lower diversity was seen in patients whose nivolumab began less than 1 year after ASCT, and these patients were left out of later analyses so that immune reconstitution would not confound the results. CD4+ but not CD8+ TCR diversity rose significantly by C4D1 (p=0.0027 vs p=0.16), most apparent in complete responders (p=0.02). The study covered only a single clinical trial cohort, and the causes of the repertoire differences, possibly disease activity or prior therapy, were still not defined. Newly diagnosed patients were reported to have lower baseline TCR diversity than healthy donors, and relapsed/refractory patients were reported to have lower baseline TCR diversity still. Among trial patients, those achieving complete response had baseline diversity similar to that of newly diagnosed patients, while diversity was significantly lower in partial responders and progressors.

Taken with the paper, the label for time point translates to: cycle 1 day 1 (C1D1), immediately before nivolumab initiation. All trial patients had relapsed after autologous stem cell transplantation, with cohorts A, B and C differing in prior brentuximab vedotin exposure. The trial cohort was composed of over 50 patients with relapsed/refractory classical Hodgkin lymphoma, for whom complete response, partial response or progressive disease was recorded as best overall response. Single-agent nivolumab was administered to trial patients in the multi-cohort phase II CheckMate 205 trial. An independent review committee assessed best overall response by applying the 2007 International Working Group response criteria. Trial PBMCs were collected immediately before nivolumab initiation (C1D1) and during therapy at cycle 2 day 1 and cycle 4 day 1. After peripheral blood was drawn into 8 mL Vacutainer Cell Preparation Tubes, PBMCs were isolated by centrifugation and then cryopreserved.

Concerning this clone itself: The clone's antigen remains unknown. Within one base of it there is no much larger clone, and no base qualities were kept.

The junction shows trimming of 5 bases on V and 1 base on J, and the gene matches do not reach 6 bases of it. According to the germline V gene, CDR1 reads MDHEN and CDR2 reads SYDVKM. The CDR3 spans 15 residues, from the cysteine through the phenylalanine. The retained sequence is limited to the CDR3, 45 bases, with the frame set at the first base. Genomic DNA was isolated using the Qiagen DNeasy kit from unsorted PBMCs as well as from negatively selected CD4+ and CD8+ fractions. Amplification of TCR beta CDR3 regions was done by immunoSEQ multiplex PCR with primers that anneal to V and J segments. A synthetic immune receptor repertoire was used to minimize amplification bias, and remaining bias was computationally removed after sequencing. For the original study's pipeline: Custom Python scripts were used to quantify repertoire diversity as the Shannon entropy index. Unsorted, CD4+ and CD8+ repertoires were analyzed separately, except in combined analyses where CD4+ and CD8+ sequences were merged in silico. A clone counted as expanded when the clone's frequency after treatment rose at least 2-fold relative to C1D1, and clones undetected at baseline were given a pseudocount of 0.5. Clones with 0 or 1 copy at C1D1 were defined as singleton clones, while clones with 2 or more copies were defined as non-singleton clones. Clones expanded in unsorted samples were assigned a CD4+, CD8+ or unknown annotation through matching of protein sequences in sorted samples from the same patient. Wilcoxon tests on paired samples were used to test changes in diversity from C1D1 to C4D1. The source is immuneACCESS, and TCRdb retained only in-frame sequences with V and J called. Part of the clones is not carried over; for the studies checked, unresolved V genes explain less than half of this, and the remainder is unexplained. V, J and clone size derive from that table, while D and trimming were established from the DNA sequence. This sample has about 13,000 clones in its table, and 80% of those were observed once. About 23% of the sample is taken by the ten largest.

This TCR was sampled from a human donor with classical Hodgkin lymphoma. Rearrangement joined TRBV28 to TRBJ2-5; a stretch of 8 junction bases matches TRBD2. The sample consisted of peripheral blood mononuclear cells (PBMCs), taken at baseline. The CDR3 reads CASSQRGSSQETQYF. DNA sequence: TGTGCCAGCAGTCAGCGGGGGAGTAGCCAAGAGACCCAGTACTTC.